This T cell receptor beta chain originates from a study of cytomegalovirus exposure and HLA in healthy donors. The PCR ran on 60 Vbeta and 13 Jbeta primers. Sequencing used immunoSEQ multiplex PCR; TCRdb keeps in-frame clones, though not all of them. The table shows around 110,000 clones, with under 85% occurring only once. CDR1 is MNHEY, CDR2 SMNVEV, per germline (reference sequence). The CDR3 has 19 residues. J lost 2 bases, V lost 3 bases, and 13 bases had no gene match. Sequenced material: PBMCs. The receptor's source is a male donor in good health and CMV-seronegative. This rearrangement joins TRBV27 to TRBJ2-3, with 11 positions matching TRBD2. This CDR3 is CASSFREPGTSGPTDTQYF. DNA of the CDR3: TGTGCCAGCAGTTTTAGGGAGCCCGGGACTAGCGGACCCACAGATACGCAGTATTTT.